This T cell receptor beta chain is drawn from a study of human T cells and chemical hapten exposure. Study at large: Per-sample TCR yields varied mainly from small pooled library volume differences.

From germline, CDR1 is SGHRS and CDR2 YFSETQ. V gave up 2 bases and J gave up 6 bases; unmatched junction bases: 11. The CDR3 has 15 amino acids. Individual cDNA molecules had unique molecular identifiers attached to them by the library. TCRdb reprocessed the 5' RACE reads via MiXCR and lists one record per CDR3 protein. The sample contains over 95,000 distinct CDR3 sequences, roughly 19% of which appear only once. Extraction yielded total RNA from whole blood (unfractionated). The clonotype originates from a human donor in good health. The rearrangement links TRBV5-1 to TRBJ2-7; 7 positions agree with TRBD2. The CDR3 reads CASSFTGLIGREQYF. CDR3 DNA sequence: TGCGCCAGCAGCTTCACGGGACTAATAGGGCGCGAGCAGTACTTC. The complete variable domain, with remaining parts taken from reference TRBV5-1 and TRBJ2-7, reads KAGVTQTPRYLIKTRGQQVTLSCSPISGHRSVSWYQQTPGQGLQFLFEYFSETQRNKGNFPGRFSGRQFSNSRSEMNVSTLELGDSALYLCASSFTGLIGREQYFGPGTRLTVT.